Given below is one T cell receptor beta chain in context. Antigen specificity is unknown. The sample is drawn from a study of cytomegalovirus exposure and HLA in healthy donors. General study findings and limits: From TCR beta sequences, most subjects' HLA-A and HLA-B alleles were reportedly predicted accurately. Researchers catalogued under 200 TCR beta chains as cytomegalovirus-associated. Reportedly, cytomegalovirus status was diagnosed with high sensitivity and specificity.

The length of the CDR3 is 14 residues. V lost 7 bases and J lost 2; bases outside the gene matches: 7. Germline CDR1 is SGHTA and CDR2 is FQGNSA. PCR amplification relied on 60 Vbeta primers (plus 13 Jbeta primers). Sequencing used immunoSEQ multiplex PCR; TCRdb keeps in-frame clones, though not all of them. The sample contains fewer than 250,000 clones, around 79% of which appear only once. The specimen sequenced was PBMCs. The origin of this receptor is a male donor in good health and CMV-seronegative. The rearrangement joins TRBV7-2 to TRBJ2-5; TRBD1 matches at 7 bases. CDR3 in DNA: TGTGCCAGCACCGAGGGGGCGTCTCAAGAGACCCAGTACTTC. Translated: CASTEGASQETQYF.